This T cell receptor beta chain was retrieved from a study of cytomegalovirus exposure and HLA in healthy donors. Findings of the study overall: There were some public TCRs occurring in many donors, but most TCR sequences were rare.

Points on this clone: Its antigen is not identified.

The PCR had 60 Vbeta and 13 Jbeta primers. Produced via immunoSEQ multiplex PCR; TCRdb's table is partial and in-frame only. This repertoire includes about 72,000 clones. The specimen sequenced was PBMCs. This TCR derives from a woman aged 40 to 50 in good health and CMV-seropositive.

CDR3 residues: CASSLRDRTYEQYF. For the CDR3, the DNA is TGTGCCAGCAGTTTACGGGACAGGACCTACGAGCAGTACTTC. V usage is TRBV6-5 and J usage is TRBJ2-7; 8 nucleotides agree with TRBD1. With 4 bases clipped from V and 2 bases from J, the junction kept 4 bases outside the gene matches. CDR1 and CDR2 (germline): MNHEY, SVGAGI. CDR3 length equals 14 residues.